The present TCR beta chain was sequenced within a study of CD4 T cells in relation to SARS-CoV-2 and coronaviruses. The method was immunoSEQ multiplex PCR; TCRdb's version includes in-frame clones alone and lacks a portion of them. Of about 56,000 clones listed, about 91% are singletons. The CDR3 extends over 14 amino acids. Trimming took off 8 bases at V and 6 bases at J, with 14 bases between the two ends. The germline CDR1 and CDR2 sequences are SNHLY and FYNNEI. Sequenced sample: naive CD4+ T cells from PBMCs. The sample's subset: naive CD4+ T cells isolated by negative enrichment. This sequence was found in an adult with COVID-19. The V and J genes are TRBV2 and TRBJ2-6; no clear D gene. This CDR3 is CASRLVVSANVLTF. CDR3 coding DNA: TGTGCCAGCCGTCTCGTGGTGTCGGCCAACGTCCTGACTTTC. The full variable domain, its missing parts supplied by reference TRBV2 and TRBJ2-6, is EPEVTQTPSHQVTQMGQEVILRCVPISNHLYFYWYRQILGQKVEFLVSFYNNEISEKSEIFDDQFSVERPDGSNFTLKIRSTKLEDSAMYFCASRLVVSANVLTFGAGSRLTVL.